Below, one T cell receptor beta chain is given with its context. Other DNA sequences of this sample code for an identical CDR3. Sorting of CD4+ naive, central memory, regulatory and stem cell-like memory cells was performed via CD45RO/CCR7/CD25/CD127/CD95/CD27. Sequenced material consisted of expressed TCRB transcripts (all of the isolated RNA was reverse transcribed). Assay used: immunoSEQ multiplex PCR; TCRdb lists only in-frame clones, some missing. The sample yields 300,000 or so clones, around 8% seen once. The data were obtained in a study of beta chain features in type 1 diabetes. V lost 3 bases and J lost 0, with 12 bases in between. Germline V lookup: CDR1 SGHRS, CDR2 YFSETQ. This CDR3 comprises 15 residues.

Sequenced input: central memory CD4+ T cells from blood. The chain has TRBV5-1 and TRBJ1-2; D is possibly TRBD1 (5 bases). This receptor was identified in a woman aged 18 to 35 in good health. The DNA of the CDR3 is TGCGCCAGCAGCTCTGGGGGGAGAGCTAACTATGGCTACACCTTC. It translates to CASSSGGRANYGYTF.